These T cell receptor beta chains were read from a single sample in a study of blood T cells in healthy people across ages. TCRdb analysed the 5' RACE reads with MiXCR anew, one entry per CDR3 protein. This repertoire shows more than 650,000 distinct CDR3 sequences, 20% to 25% found once; its top ten account for about 22%. The sample taken for sequencing was blood. Receptors were obtained from a man between 65 and 85 years old in good health. CDR3s include the opening cysteine and the closing phenylalanine or tryptophan. A D gene is named only where the DNA matches it firmly. Clone size appears in some rows only: once, few, many, or a class for an expanded clone.

TRBV20-1,.,TRBJ2-5,few,CSAVDRFQETQYF,TGCAGTGCCGTCGACAGGTTCCAAGAGACCCAGTACTTC
TRBV4-1,.,TRBJ2-7,.,CASSQDRSNYEQYF,TGCGCCAGCAGCCAAGATAGATCGAACTACGAGCAGTACTTC
TRBV20-1,.,TRBJ1-1,.,CSARGMKVGPNTEAFF,TGCAGTGCTAGAGGTATGAAGGTAGGCCCGAACACTGAAGCTTTCTTT
TRBV4-3,.,TRBJ2-1,few,CASSEQLVGGTFEQFF,TGCGCCAGCAGTGAACAGCTAGTGGGAGGTACTTTTGAGCAGTTCTTC
TRBV9,.,TRBJ1-6,few,CASSVEGNSPLHF,TGTGCCAGCAGCGTAGAGGGGAATTCACCCCTCCACTTT
TRBV11-2,.,TRBJ1-1,.,CASSEGPTTEAFF,TGTGCCAGCAGCGAGGGACCGACGACTGAAGCTTTCTTT
TRBV29-1,.,TRBJ1-1,.,CSVVGSPEAFF,TGCAGCGTTGTAGGGAGCCCTGAAGCTTTCTTT
TRBV5-1,.,TRBJ2-3,many,CASSFLEGGTDTQYF,TGCGCCAGCAGCTTCTTGGAGGGCGGCACAGATACGCAGTATTTT
TRBV6-5,.,TRBJ1-2,few,CASSYTDGGYGYTF,TGTGCCAGCAGTTACACGGACGGAGGCTATGGCTACACCTTC
TRBV29-1,TRBD2,TRBJ2-1,few,CSVELAGVYNEQFF,TGCAGCGTTGAACTAGCGGGGGTGTACAATGAGCAGTTCTTC
TRBV12-5,TRBD2,TRBJ2-3,.,CASGLGLAGATDTQYF,TGTGCTAGTGGTTTAGGACTAGCGGGGGCCACAGATACGCAGTATTTT
TRBV7-2,.,TRBJ2-7,.,CASSLGFGSEYEQYF,TGTGCCAGCAGCTTAGGGTTCGGTAGCGAGTACGAGCAGTACTTC
TRBV11-2,.,TRBJ2-3,few,CASSLPGSNTDTQYF,TGTGCCAGCAGCTTACCAGGGTCGAACACAGATACGCAGTATTTT
TRBV7-6,.,TRBJ1-3,.,CASPHQRSGNTIYF,TGTGCCAGTCCCCACCAACGCTCTGGAAACACCATATATTTT
TRBV11-2,.,TRBJ1-1,.,CASRPSRAGTEAFF,TGTGCCAGCAGACCTTCCCGGGCGGGCACTGAAGCTTTCTTT
TRBV9,.,TRBJ1-1,.,CASSAQDDLNTEAFF,TGTGCCAGCAGCGCCCAGGACGATTTGAACACTGAAGCTTTCTTT
TRBV19,TRBD1,TRBJ1-5,.,CASSNIGTGDYSNQPQHF,TGTGCCAGTAGTAATATTGGGACAGGGGACTATAGCAATCAGCCCCAGCATTTT
TRBV6-2/TRBV6-3,.,TRBJ1-2,few,CASSSVKGYTF,TGTGCCAGCAGTTCCGTTAAAGGCTACACCTTC
TRBV6-5,.,TRBJ1-2,.,CASGSRATGIYGYTF,TGTGCCAGCGGCTCGAGAGCCACGGGTATCTATGGCTACACCTTC
TRBV12-3/TRBV12-4,.,TRBJ1-4,.,CARSLRVIEKLFF,TGTGCCAGAAGTTTACGTGTAATAGAAAAACTGTTTTTT
TRBV3-1,.,TRBJ1-2,many,CASSQGTAYGYTF,TGTGCCAGCAGCCAAGGGACAGCCTATGGCTACACCTTC
TRBV9,TRBD2,TRBJ2-1,few,CASSVSPSGVYNEQFF,TGTGCCAGCAGCGTATCTCCTAGCGGGGTCTACAATGAGCAGTTCTTC
TRBV9,TRBD1,TRBJ2-5,.,CASSPGTGRTVETQYF,TGTGCCAGCAGCCCAGGGACAGGGAGGACAGTTGAGACCCAGTACTTC
TRBV6-5,TRBD2,TRBJ2-5,many,CASTKLGGDQQETQYF,TGTGCCAGCACCAAATTGGGGGGGGACCAACAAGAGACCCAGTACTTC
TRBV6-5,.,TRBJ1-1,few,CASSYSGPDTEAFF,TGCGCCAGCAGTTACTCTGGCCCGGACACTGAAGCTTTCTTT
TRBV28,.,TRBJ2-7,.,CASRSQGYEQYF,TGTGCCAGCAGGTCCCAGGGGTACGAGCAGTACTTC
TRBV28,.,TRBJ2-5,.,CASSLGSGSKTQYF,TGTGCCAGCAGTTTAGGGTCAGGGAGTAAGACCCAGTACTTC
TRBV7-2,.,TRBJ2-2,.,CASSLVGPGELFF,TGTGCCAGCAGCTTAGTGGGGCCCGGGGAGCTGTTTTTT
TRBV14,TRBD2,TRBJ2-3,many,CASSPTVLAGDTQYF,TGTGCCAGCAGCCCAACCGTACTAGCGGGAGATACGCAGTATTTT
TRBV5-1,TRBD2,TRBJ2-7,.,CASSFTSDSYEQYF,TGCGCCAGCAGTTTCACTAGCGACTCCTACGAGCAGTACTTC
TRBV3-1,TRBD2,TRBJ2-1,.,CASSDETTSGFSYNEQFF,TGTGCCAGCAGTGACGAAACGACTAGCGGGTTCTCCTACAATGAGCAGTTCTTC
TRBV6-6,.,TRBJ2-7,few,CASSYLGGFNEQYF,TGTGCCAGCAGTTACTTGGGGGGTTTCAACGAGCAGTACTTC
TRBV9,.,TRBJ2-5,few,CASSATGAGEQYF,TGTGCCAGCAGCGCCACGGGAGCGGGTGAGCAGTACTTC
TRBV2,.,TRBJ2-5,few,CASSDRPLRAQYF,TGTGCCAGCAGTGATCGGCCATTAAGGGCCCAGTACTTC
TRBV4-3,TRBD2,TRBJ2-3,.,CASSQGLAGRTDTQYF,TGCGCCAGCAGCCAAGGACTAGCGGGTCGCACAGATACGCAGTATTTT
TRBV6-6,.,TRBJ2-4,.,CASSPTLAKNIQYF,TGTGCCAGCAGTCCTACCCTAGCCAAAAACATTCAGTACTTC
TRBV20-1,TRBD2,TRBJ2-7,.,CSVSSGGPIQQYF,TGCAGTGTATCTAGCGGGGGACCCATTCAGCAGTACTTC
TRBV29-1,TRBD2,TRBJ2-1,.,CSVGGGANEQFF,TGCAGCGTTGGCGGGGGGGCTAATGAGCAGTTCTTC
TRBV5-1,.,TRBJ1-1,.,CASSSAWGTRTEAFF,TGCGCCAGCAGCTCGGCCTGGGGGACGCGGACTGAAGCTTTCTTT
TRBV6-5,.,TRBJ2-1,.,CASSSIEGYEQFF,TGTGCCAGCAGTTCAATAGAAGGGTACGAGCAGTTCTTC
TRBV11-3,TRBD1,TRBJ2-1,few,CASSSGTGPGEQFF,TGTGCCAGCAGCTCCGGGACAGGGCCGGGGGAGCAGTTCTTC
TRBV12-3/TRBV12-4,TRBD1,TRBJ2-5,.,CASSPSGQGTTKTQYF,TGTGCCAGCAGTCCTTCGGGACAGGGAACGACAAAGACCCAGTACTTC
TRBV12-3/TRBV12-4,TRBD2,TRBJ2-1,.,CASKTGLADPWSSYNEQFF,TGTGCCAGCAAGACGGGACTAGCGGACCCCTGGAGCTCCTACAATGAGCAGTTCTTC
TRBV7-3,.,TRBJ2-5,few,CASSSGMAETQYF,TGTGCCAGCAGCTCAGGAATGGCGGAGACCCAGTACTTC
TRBV20-1,.,TRBJ2-1,.,CSARDAQAYNEQFF,TGCAGTGCTAGAGATGCGCAGGCCTACAATGAGCAGTTCTTC
TRBV10-2,.,TRBJ1-4,.,CASSEPDVPLTFNEKLFF,TGCGCCAGCAGTGAGCCGGACGTCCCGCTAACGTTTAATGAAAAACTGTTTTTT
TRBV11-1,TRBD2,TRBJ2-2,once,CASSSRNPLREGNTGELFF,TGTGCCAGCAGCTCCCGGAACCCCCTGCGGGAGGGAAACACCGGGGAGCTGTTTTTT
TRBV4-3,.,TRBJ1-2,many,CASSFAGDNYGYTF,TGCGCCAGCAGCTTCGCAGGGGATAACTATGGCTACACCTTC
TRBV6-6,TRBD1,TRBJ2-5,.,CASSTQGAETQYF,TGTGCCAGCAGTACACAGGGGGCAGAGACCCAGTACTTC
TRBV7-2,.,TRBJ2-1,.,CASSGGVGLYNEQFF,TGTGCCAGCAGCGGGGGCGTCGGCCTCTACAATGAGCAGTTCTTC
TRBV7-2,.,TRBJ2-1,.,CASSLGGDLINEQFF,TGTGCCAGCAGCTTAGGGGGGGACCTAATCAATGAGCAGTTCTTC
TRBV15,.,TRBJ1-2,.,CATSRDRTSVYGYTF,TGTGCCACCAGCAGAGACAGGACTTCAGTCTATGGCTACACCTTC
TRBV6-5,.,TRBJ1-1,few,CASSPREDHTEAFF,TGTGCCAGCAGCCCCCGAGAAGACCACACTGAAGCTTTCTTT